One and the same sample provided the 21 T cell receptor beta chains below, sequenced in a study of Graves' ophthalmopathy and Graves' hyperthyroidism. RNA transcripts served as template for amplifying TCR beta CDR3 sequences. Investigators did first-round RT-PCR with HTBI primers, then second-round multiplex PCR. A single record per CDR3 protein comes from TCRdb applying MiXCR to the multiplex PCR reads. The table records approximately 640,000 distinct CDR3 sequences, approximately 39% of them present only once. Material: peripheral blood. Receptor source: an adult man with Graves' ophthalmopathy.

In its sample, this clonotype was seen many times. The rearrangement uses TRBV29-1 and TRBJ2-7; TRBD2 agrees at 9 bases. Germline trimming cut 7 bases from V and 4 bases from J; bases unmatched to any gene: 8. This CDR3 contains 13 residues. The germline V gene has CDR1 SQVTM and CDR2 ANQGSEA. DNA of the CDR3: TGCAGCGCAGCTAGCGGGGTAGTTTACGAGCAGTACTTC. This encodes CSAASGVVYEQYF.

Turning to this clonotype: A read error may account for a junction end that differs from germline. V is TRBV2 and J is TRBJ1-4, with D unclear. CDR1 and CDR2 from the germline V gene are SNHLY and FYNNEI. The CDR3 runs to 13 residues. CDR3 nucleotides: TGTGGCAGCAGAGAAGACATAGGTGAAAAACTGTTTTTT. Protein product: CGSREDIGEKLFF.

This sequence joins TRBV27 and TRBJ1-5; no clear D gene. There are 12 residues in the CDR3. Per the germline V gene, CDR1 is MNHEY and CDR2 is SMNVEV (reference sequence). Trimming left V 4 bases short and J 6 bases short, with 7 bases between. The CDR3 DNA follows: TGTGCCAGCAGTTCCTTTGGTCAGCCCCAGCATTTT. Amino acids: CASSSFGQPQHF.

V gene TRBV9 combines with J gene TRBJ1-2; TRBD1 aligns across 7 bases. The CDR3 has 14 residues. Germline lookup yields CDR1 SGDLS and CDR2 YYNGEE. V trimming: 3 bases; J trimming: 7 bases; junction bases outside the gene matches: 9. CDR3 DNA: TGTGCCAGCAGCGACGGGACAGTTTACTCTGGCTACACCTTC. This translates into CASSDGTVYSGYTF.

This clonotype occurred many times. V and J are TRBV7-8 and TRBJ2-2; no firm D call. CDR3 length: 13 amino acids. Trimming pared 2 bases from V and 6 bases from J, leaving 7 bases between. Germline V gene sequence: CDR1 SGHVS, CDR2 FQNEAQ. The CDR3 DNA follows: TGTGCCAGCAGCTTACTGGGTCCCGGGGAGCTGTTTTTT. Its protein is CASSLLGPGELFF.

Comments on this clonotype: The junction differs from germline at one of its ends, possibly a read error. The chain uses TRBV7-2 and TRBJ2-5, with 12 bases matching TRBD2. The length of the CDR3 is 16 residues. Germline V lookup: CDR1 SGHTA, CDR2 FQGNSA. CDR3 DNA sequence: TGTGCCAGCAGCTTAAGGACTAGCGGGGCACGGGAAACCCAGAACTTC. Translation gives CASSLRTSGARETQNF.

The genes are TRBV7-7 and TRBJ2-5; 8 positions match TRBD2. The germline CDR1 and CDR2 sequences are SSHAT and FNYEAQ (reference sequence). This CDR3 contains 13 residues. The CDR3, as DNA: TGTGCTAGCGCGAGCGGGGGCTCAGAGACCCAGTACTTC. This sequence encodes CASASGGSETQYF.

This clonotype has more than one count but fewer than ten. A read error may produce the germline difference seen at one junction end. The chain combines TRBV2 with TRBJ2-7; D is uncertain. The CDR3 consists of 12 residues. The germline V gene encodes CDR1 SNHLY and CDR2 FYNNEI. CDR3 in amino acids: CASREWDYEQYF. In nucleotides, the CDR3 is TGTGCCAGCCGTGAATGGGATTACGAGCAGTACTTC.

This clonotype was recorded many times. The gene calls are TRBV19 and TRBJ2-5, with 12 bases aligning to TRBD1. Germline values: CDR1 LNHDA, CDR2 SQIVND (reference sequence). The J segment lost 4 bases and the V segment lost 3 bases, leaving 6 bases of the junction unmatched. This CDR3 comprises 16 residues. CDR3 amino acids: CASSIDLGQGAETQYF. Here the CDR3 DNA reads TGTGCCAGTAGTATCGACCTGGGACAGGGGGCAGAGACCCAGTACTTC. Full variable domain (remainder filled in from reference TRBV19 and TRBJ2-5): DGGITQSPKYLFRKEGQNVTLSCEQNLNHDAMYWYRQDPGQGLRLIYYSQIVNDFQKGDIAEGYSVSREKKESFPLTVTSAQKNPTAFYLCASSIDLGQGAETQYFGPGTRLLVL.

V gene TRBV5-1 combines with J gene TRBJ2-7, with D perhaps TRBD2 (5 bases). Trimming removed 4 bases at V and 7 bases at J, with 21 bases between. Germline CDR1 and CDR2: SGHRS and YFSETQ. CDR3 length: 15 residues. The CDR3 bases are TGCGCCAGCAGCCCTTCGGCGGGCGGCACCGGGGAGCAGTACTTC. It codes for CASSPSAGGTGEQYF.

At least ten counts were recorded for this clonotype. The rearrangement joins TRBV10-3 to TRBJ2-7; TRBD1 matches 12 bases. V lost 5 bases and J lost 6; bases outside the gene matches: 5. CDR3 length: 14 residues. The germline CDR1 and CDR2 sequences are ENHRY and SYGVKD. CDR3 residues: CAISRDRGPREQYF. CDR3 in DNA: TGTGCCATCAGTCGGGACAGGGGGCCTCGCGAGCAGTACTTC.

About this clonotype: One end of the junction does not line up with germline, which may come from a read error. J is TRBJ2-7 and V is TRBV12-3 or TRBV12-4, with D tentatively TRBD2 (7 bases). This CDR3 has 13 residues. CDR3 nucleotides: TGTGCCAGCAGTTTGGGGGGGCCTGGCGAGCGGTACTTC. This translates into CASSLGGPGERYF.

This clonotype has a single count. A much larger clone lies one base from this, so it may be a read error. The chain uses TRBV5-1 and TRBJ2-7; 7 bases align to TRBD2. From germline, CDR1 is SGHRS and CDR2 YFSETQ. This CDR3 is 14 amino acids long. DNA of the CDR3: TGTGCCAGCAGCGCCTGGGAGGGTTCCCACGAGCAGTACTTC. Its translation: CASSAWEGSHEQYF. Drawing the rest from reference TRBV5-1 and TRBJ2-7, the complete variable domain is KAGVTQTPRYLIKTRGQQVTLSCSPISGHRSVSWYQQTPGQGLQFLFEYFSETQRNKGNFPGRFSGRQFSNSRSEMNVSTLELGDSALYLCASSAWEGSHEQYFGPGTRLTVT.

This chain links TRBV20-1 with TRBJ2-7; 9 bases map to TRBD2. The CDR3 loop spans 15 amino acids. V lost 5 bases to trimming and J lost 0 bases; unmatched junction nucleotides: 8. Germline lookup yields CDR1 DFQATT and CDR2 SNEGSKA (reference sequence). The CDR3 is CSAAGGTSNSYEQYF. The CDR3 bases are TGCAGTGCTGCGGGGGGGACTTCTAACTCCTACGAGCAGTACTTC.

The chain carries TRBV25-1 and TRBJ1-4; 9 bases are a match to TRBD1. V was pared by 2 bases and J by 6 bases, with 7 bases of the junction left unmatched. Germline CDR1 is MGHDK and CDR2 is SYGVNS. The CDR3 sequence is 16 residues long. The CDR3 coding sequence is TGTGCCAGCAGTGAACGGGGGACAGGGCCGGATGAAAAACTGTTTTTT. Translation gives CASSERGTGPDEKLFF.

This clonotype was detected a few times. The CDR3 DNA reads as TGTGCCAGCAGACAGGCCACGAACACCGGGGAGCTGTTTTTT. Its translation is CASRQATNTGELFF. This chain links TRBV25-1 with TRBJ2-2, with D perhaps TRBD1 (5 bases). Germline V gene lookup returns CDR1 MGHDK and CDR2 SYGVNS. Deletions cut 6 bases from V and 0 bases from J, with 8 bases between. This CDR3 has 14 amino acids.

The chain links TRBV5-4 to TRBJ1-1, with D possibly matching TRBD1 (6 bases). Germline V gives CDR1 SGHNT, CDR2 YYREEE (reference sequence). The CDR3 spans 13 residues. V was pared by 4 bases and J by 7 bases, with 14 bases between. The CDR3: CASSGTGTSEAFF. CDR3 bases: TGTGCCAGCAGCGGAACCGGGACAAGTGAAGCTTTCTTT.

A few counts support this clonotype. The gene calls are TRBV4-1 and TRBJ1-1; 7 nucleotides align to TRBD1. V lost 4 bases to trimming and J lost 1 base; unmatched junction nucleotides: 6. Germline V gene data show CDR1 as MGHRA and CDR2 as YSYEKL. The CDR3 spans 15 residues. The CDR3 DNA follows: TGCGCCAGCAGCCCCTACAGGGGAAGGAACACTGAAGCTTTCTTT. Translated: CASSPYRGRNTEAFF.

This chain connects TRBV10-3 to TRBJ1-5, with D maybe TRBD1 (6 bases). Trimming pared 2 bases from V and 11 bases from J, leaving 19 bases between. The germline V gene has CDR1 ENHRY and CDR2 SYGVKD. The CDR3 sequence is 15 residues long. CDR3 nucleotides: TGTGCCATCAGTGAGGAGGGACACAACCAAGAGACCCAGCATTTT. Encoded protein: CAISEEGHNQETQHF.

In its sample, this clonotype was seen a few times. The CDR3 protein is CASYGPGTGGSGNTIYF. For the CDR3, the DNA is TGTGCCAGCTACGGACCCGGGACAGGGGGATCTGGAAACACCATATATTTT. V gene TRBV19 combines with J gene TRBJ1-3; TRBD1 matches 11 bases. V lost 9 bases to trimming and J lost 1 base; unmatched junction nucleotides: 11. Germline V gene lookup returns CDR1 LNHDA and CDR2 SQIVND (reference sequence). The CDR3 sequence is 17 residues long.

V gene TRBV10-3 combines with J gene TRBJ2-7, with D tentatively TRBD1 (5 bases). Trimming left V 10 bases short and J 3 bases short, with 19 bases between. The germline V gene encodes CDR1 ENHRY and CDR2 SYGVKD. The CDR3 consists of 14 residues. The CDR3: CASSKPQGGYEQYF. CDR3 nucleotides: TGTGCCAGCAGCAAACCCCAGGGTGGCTACGAGCAGTACTTC.